What follows are 12 T cell receptor beta chains derived from one specimen sequenced in a study of T cells in Graves' hyperthyroidism and ophthalmopathy. What was amplified from RNA transcripts were TCR beta CDR3 regions. The HTBI set primed first-round TCR CDR3 RT-PCR. TCRdb analysed the multiplex PCR reads with MiXCR anew, one entry per CDR3 protein. The sample yields fewer than 550,000 distinct CDR3 sequences, around 24% seen once. Source material: blood. These receptors were obtained from a woman aged 30 to 39 with Graves' ophthalmopathy.

The chain couples TRBV6-5 to TRBJ1-1, with a tentative D call TRBD1 (5 bases). This CDR3 has 15 amino acids. The germline V gene has CDR1 MNHEY and CDR2 SVGAGI. Trimming left V 5 bases short and J 0 bases short, with 13 bases between. DNA for the CDR3: TGTGCCAGCAGTACACGAGGGGCCATGAACACTGAAGCTTTCTTT. It is translated as CASSTRGAMNTEAFF.

This clonotype was counted ten times or more. The chain joins TRBV28 to TRBJ2-7, with D perhaps TRBD2 (6 bases). V gave up 6 bases and J gave up 4 bases, with 19 bases separating them. Germline CDR1 is MDHEN and CDR2 is SYDVKM. This CDR3 comprises 15 residues. CDR3: CASSPAGRSPYEQYF. CDR3 sequence (DNA): TGTGCCAGCAGCCCAGCGGGCAGGAGCCCGTACGAGCAGTACTTC.

This clonotype has just a few counts. For the CDR3, the DNA is TGCAGTGCTAGTAGGGGACAGCTCGATTCACCCCTCCACTTT. Its translation is CSASRGQLDSPLHF. J is TRBJ1-6 and V is TRBV20-1, with 7 bases identical to TRBD1. The CDR3 spans 14 residues. Germline V gives CDR1 DFQATT, CDR2 SNEGSKA (reference sequence). V lost 3 bases to trimming and J lost 8 bases; unmatched junction nucleotides: 7.

V usage is TRBV28 and J usage is TRBJ2-7, with TRBD1 matching 10 bases. CDR1 is MDHEN and CDR2 is SYDVKM in the germline V gene. With V trimmed by 6 bases and J by 7 bases, 15 bases remained unmatched. The CDR3 runs to 16 residues. The CDR3 bases are TGTGCCAGCAGCCAAGAAGTTCGACAGGGGGCGCGAGAGCAGTACTTC. This sequence encodes CASSQEVRQGAREQYF.

Only a few counts were recorded for this clonotype. The chain carries TRBV6-2 or TRBV6-3 and TRBJ2-7, with D hard to call. Trimming shortened V by 0 bases and J by 0 bases, and 9 bases separated the two germline ends. This CDR3 contains 15 residues. CDR1 MNHEY and CDR2 SVGEGT come from the germline V gene. The CDR3 loop reads CASSYSHLSSYEQYF. The DNA of the CDR3 is TGTGCCAGCAGTTACTCACACCTGAGCTCCTACGAGCAGTACTTC.

This clonotype was recorded many times. V is TRBV12-3 or TRBV12-4 and J is TRBJ1-2; D gene unclear. V was trimmed by 8 bases and J by 6 bases, leaving 13 bases between them. CDR3 length: 12 residues. CDR3 loop: CASCETADGYTF. The CDR3, as DNA: TGTGCCAGCTGTGAAACAGCCGATGGCTACACCTTC.

The CDR3 nucleotides are TGTGCCACCCCTGGAGGGAACTATGGCTACACCTTC. The encoded protein is CATPGGNYGYTF. This chain joins TRBV12-3 or TRBV12-4 and TRBJ1-2, with no clear D. The ends were cut back, 10 bases at V and 2 bases at J, with 11 bases in the middle. The length of the CDR3 is 12 residues.

The V call is TRBV19, the J call TRBJ1-5; TRBD1 might be the D (5 bases). With 11 bases removed from V and 7 bases from J, the gap between germline ends came to 9 bases. Germline CDR1 and CDR2: LNHDA and SQIVND (reference sequence). This CDR3 has 10 amino acids. The CDR3 is CAGGIQPQHF. The CDR3 nucleotides are TGTGCCGGGGGTATCCAGCCCCAGCATTTT.

The V and J genes are TRBV18 and TRBJ2-7, with 11 positions matching TRBD1. V shed 0 bases, J shed 7 bases, and the junction held 5 bases outside the gene matches. Germline V lookup: CDR1 KGHSH, CDR2 LQKENI. The CDR3 sequence is 15 residues long. The CDR3, as DNA: TGTGCCAGCTCACCACCGGGGACAGGGGGGAAAGAGCAGTACTTC. Amino acid sequence: CASSPPGTGGKEQYF.

Many counts were recorded for this clonotype. The CDR3 region is CASSDGNTIYF. The DNA for the CDR3 is TGTGCCAGCAGTGATGGAAACACCATATATTTT. The V call is TRBV6-1, the J call TRBJ1-3, with unresolved D. Deletions cut 3 bases from V and 3 bases from J, with 0 bases between. Germline CDR1 and CDR2: MNHNS and SASEGT. The CDR3 sequence is 11 residues long.

The J gene is TRBJ2-7, the V gene TRBV10-3, with 9 bases identical to TRBD1. Per the germline V gene, CDR1 is ENHRY and CDR2 is SYGVKD. J lost 1 base, V lost 7 bases, and 5 bases had no gene match. The CDR3 contains 14 residues. The CDR3 spells CAITPGQGSYEQYF. DNA for the CDR3: TGTGCCATCACTCCGGGACAGGGATCCTACGAGCAGTACTTC.

This clonotype was seen a handful of times. The rearrangement uses TRBV6-1 and TRBJ2-7; D unclear. This CDR3 has 13 amino acids. Trimming shortened V by 6 bases and J by 2 bases, and 11 bases separated the two germline ends. The germline CDR1 and CDR2 sequences are MNHNS and SASEGT. The CDR3 is CASREPIAYEQYF. Written as DNA, the CDR3 is TGTGCCAGCAGGGAACCGATTGCCTACGAGCAGTACTTC.